These 27 T cell receptor beta chains share one sample of origin, sequenced in a study of T cell responses to AZD1222 COVID-19 vaccine. TCRdb's copy holds only in-frame clones and misses some; the assay was immunoSEQ multiplex PCR. The sample includes fewer than 150,000 clones, 90% to 95% of them seen just once. This specimen was peripheral blood, taken 28 days after the second AZD1222 dose. These receptors were collected from an adult who received the AZD1222 COVID-19 vaccine.

The V and J genes are TRBV11-2 and TRBJ1-4, with TRBD1 matching over 8 bases. In germline, CDR1 is SGHAT, CDR2 FQNNGV. The CDR3 extends over 15 amino acids. Unmatched junction bases numbered 12, after V lost 7 bases and J lost 8 bases. CDR3 in DNA: TGTGCCAGCAAGGGTTCGGCAGGGGGCTTAGAAAAACTGTTTTTT. It is translated as CASKGSAGGLEKLFF.

The rearrangement links TRBV6-2 or TRBV6-3 to TRBJ2-4, with no clear D. The CDR3 totals 16 residues. Per the germline V gene, CDR1 is MNHEY and CDR2 is SVGEGT. V was clipped by 2 bases and J by 2 bases, with 13 bases between them. CDR3 residues: CASSYLRGVTKNIQYF. CDR3 nucleotide sequence: TGTGCCAGCAGTTACCTTCGAGGTGTGACCAAAAACATTCAGTACTTC.

CDR3 in DNA: TGTGCCATCACTGGACAGGAGGATCAGCCCCAGCATTTT. Translating gives CAITGQEDQPQHF. This chain joins TRBV10-3 and TRBJ1-5; 7 bases map to TRBD1. Germline-derived CDR1 and CDR2 are ENHRY and SYGVKD. With V trimmed by 7 bases and J by 5 bases, 5 bases remained unmatched. The CDR3 sequence is 13 residues long.

The chain joins TRBV7-2 to TRBJ2-5, with unresolved D. CDR1 and CDR2 from the germline V gene are SGHTA and FQGNSA. The CDR3 is made up of 12 amino acids. V lost 5 bases to trimming and J lost 2 bases, with 6 bases between them. The CDR3 spells CASSTRQETQYF. CDR3 in DNA: TGTGCCAGCAGCACGAGACAAGAGACCCAGTACTTC.

This chain links TRBV9 with TRBJ2-1; D is uncertain. The ends were cut back, 3 bases at V and 8 bases at J, with 3 bases in the middle. The CDR3 consists of 10 residues. Germline assignment: CDR1 SGDLS and CDR2 YYNGEE. The DNA for the CDR3 is TGTGCCAGCAGCGGGGATGAGCAGTTCTTC. Amino acids: CASSGDEQFF.

The J gene is TRBJ2-3, the V gene TRBV25-1; 10 nucleotides match TRBD2. The length of the CDR3 is 15 residues. From germline, CDR1 is MGHDK and CDR2 SYGVNS. V shed 2 bases and J 2 bases; nucleotides not matched to a gene: 1. The CDR3 spells CASSEGLAVTDTQYF. DNA for the CDR3: TGTGCCAGCAGTGAAGGACTAGCGGTCACAGATACGCAGTATTTT.

There are a few counts of this clone. The rearrangement uses TRBV7-9 and TRBJ2-7; 9 bases agree with TRBD1. V lost 7 bases to trimming and J lost 4 bases; unmatched junction nucleotides: 11. The CDR3 runs 15 residues. Per germline, CDR1 SEHNR and CDR2 FQNEAQ (reference sequence). CDR3 in DNA: TGTGCCAGCAACGCGTGGGACAGGGCAAGTTACGAGCAGTACTTC. Translating it yields CASNAWDRASYEQYF.

The CDR3 DNA reads TGTGCCAGCAGCTTAGATGGGGTCCGTGGCTACACCTTC. It is translated as CASSLDGVRGYTF. The gene calls are TRBV7-9 and TRBJ1-2, with unresolved D. This CDR3 contains 13 residues. Germline CDR1 and CDR2: SEHNR and FQNEAQ (reference sequence). V dropped 1 base and J dropped 7 bases, with 10 bases sitting between them.

The V call is TRBV18, the J call TRBJ2-3; 9 nucleotides line up with TRBD1. V shed 4 bases, J shed 3 bases, and the junction held 8 bases outside the gene matches. The CDR3 sequence is 16 residues long. From germline, CDR1 is KGHSH and CDR2 LQKENI. DNA of the CDR3: TGTGCCAGCTCACGCGCCGGGACAGGGACTACAGATACGCAGTATTTT. This gives the protein CASSRAGTGTTDTQYF.

This clone appeared once. The CDR3 nucleotides are TGTGCCAGCAGTGATGGACTAGTTAGCACAGATACGCAGTATTTT. Protein: CASSDGLVSTDTQYF. The J gene is TRBJ2-3, the V gene TRBV2; TRBD2 matches at 7 bases. Trimming took 3 bases from V and 0 from J; bases not matched to a gene: 3. From germline, CDR1 is SNHLY and CDR2 FYNNEI. The CDR3 is 15 residues long. The variable domain in full, completed from reference TRBV2 and TRBJ2-3, reads EPEVTQTPSHQVTQMGQEVILRCVPISNHLYFYWYRQILGQKVEFLVSFYNNEISEKSEIFDDQFSVERPDGSNFTLKIRSTKLEDSAMYFCASSDGLVSTDTQYFGPGTRLTVL.

The rearrangement uses TRBV19 and TRBJ1-1; 7 nucleotides agree with TRBD1. Trimming at V came to 5 bases and at J to 11 bases, leaving 8 bases not matched to a gene. Germline V gene sequence: CDR1 LNHDA, CDR2 SQIVND (reference sequence). This CDR3 is built from 12 residues. The CDR3 region has the DNA TGTGCCAGTAGTGTCCCACAGGGGAGGGCTTTCTTT. This gives the protein CASSVPQGRAFF.

The chain couples TRBV7-8 to TRBJ2-5; 8 bases are shared with TRBD1. CDR1 is SGHVS and CDR2 is FQNEAQ in the germline V gene. Trimming removed 5 bases from V and 5 bases from J; junction bases left unmatched: 4. This CDR3 contains 13 residues. CDR3 coding DNA: TGTGCCAGCAGCCGGACAGGGTACGAGACCCAGTACTTC. This codes for CASSRTGYETQYF.

This chain connects TRBV7-9 to TRBJ2-1, with 12 nucleotides matching TRBD2. The ends lost 4 bases at V and 10 bases at J; junction bases unmatched: 14. CDR1 is SEHNR, CDR2 FQNEAQ, per germline (reference sequence). This CDR3 is 17 amino acids long. The chain's CDR3 is CASSSKLASGGAREQFF. The CDR3, as DNA: TGTGCCAGCAGCTCCAAACTGGCTAGCGGGGGGGCTCGGGAGCAGTTCTTC.

V gene TRBV5-4 combines with J gene TRBJ1-1; the D is unclear. The CDR3 length is 14 residues. V lost 4 bases and J lost 4, with 14 bases in between. CDR1 and CDR2 from the germline V gene are SGHNT and YYREEE (reference sequence). The CDR3 is CASSRTQRPTEAFF. CDR3 DNA: TGTGCCAGCAGCAGGACGCAAAGACCCACTGAAGCTTTCTTT.

This sequence joins TRBV6-5 and TRBJ2-7, with a weak D call TRBD2 (6 bases). Trimming stripped 6 bases from V and 7 bases from J, with 22 bases between. The CDR3 extends over 15 amino acids. The germline CDR1 and CDR2 sequences are MNHEY and SVGAGI. CDR3 sequence (DNA): TGTGCCAGCAGACGCGCGGGGAGCGGTGGTTGGGAGCAGTACTTC. Its translation: CASRRAGSGGWEQYF.

The chain is built from TRBV7-6 and TRBJ1-1; D is uncertain. The V gene lost 1 base and the J gene lost 11 bases, with 23 bases spanning the gap. CDR3 length: 16 amino acids. CDR1 and CDR2 from the germline V gene are SGHVS and FNYEAQ. The CDR3 spells CASSLDLFGRSGPAFF. The CDR3 coding sequence is TGTGCCAGCAGCTTAGATCTGTTCGGGAGGAGTGGTCCGGCTTTCTTT.

The chain is built from TRBV19 and TRBJ1-5; tentatively, D is TRBD1 (6 bases). V lost 5 bases and J lost 3, with 14 bases in between. CDR3 length: 15 amino acids. The germline CDR1 and CDR2 sequences are LNHDA and SQIVND (reference sequence). Here the CDR3 DNA reads TGTGCCAGTAGTGTCCAGGGGAATTCCAATCAGCCCCAGCATTTT. This codes for CASSVQGNSNQPQHF.

The V and J genes are TRBV9 and TRBJ2-3, with a weak D call TRBD1 (5 bases). Trimming took 1 base from V and 1 from J, leaving 10 bases between them. Per the germline V gene, CDR1 is SGDLS and CDR2 is YYNGEE. CDR3 length: 15 amino acids. The CDR3 DNA is TGTGCCAGCAGCGTAAACAGGTTTGGCACAGATACGCAGTATTTT. This gives the protein CASSVNRFGTDTQYF.

DNA of the CDR3: TGTGCCAGTAGACTGACAGGGTGGAACACTGAAGCTTTCTTT. Amino acids: CASRLTGWNTEAFF. This sequence joins TRBV19 and TRBJ1-1, with 7 bases that match TRBD1. Trimming took 6 bases from V and 1 from J; bases not matched to a gene: 5. The CDR3 covers 14 residues. Germline loops: CDR1 LNHDA, CDR2 SQIVND (reference sequence).

This clone was observed a single time. V usage is TRBV5-1 and J usage is TRBJ2-6; D is tentatively TRBD1 or TRBD2 (5 bases each). Germline CDR1 SGHRS, CDR2 YFSETQ. The V and J ends lost 4 bases and 2 bases respectively, with 13 bases between them. CDR3 length: 16 residues. This CDR3 is CASSQLRDAGANVLTF. The CDR3 DNA reads as TGCGCCAGCAGCCAACTCAGGGACGCTGGGGCCAACGTCCTGACTTTC.

The chain carries TRBV5-1 and TRBJ2-7, with a weak D call TRBD1 (5 bases). The CDR3 length is 12 residues. Deletions cut 7 bases from V and 0 bases from J, with 8 bases between. The V gene's germline CDR1 is SGHRS and CDR2 YFSETQ. The DNA of the CDR3 is TGCGCCAGCTCCAGGGACTCCTACGAGCAGTACTTC. This sequence encodes CASSRDSYEQYF.

The genes are TRBV6-4 and TRBJ1-1; 7 positions match TRBD1. Trimming removed 6 bases from V and 5 bases from J; junction bases left unmatched: 6. Germline CDR1 reads MRHNA; CDR2 reads SNTAGT. The CDR3 spans 13 residues. The DNA for the CDR3 is TGTGCCAGCAGCCGACAGGGAGGGACTGAAGCTTTCTTT. It specifies CASSRQGGTEAFF.

The chain recombines TRBV11-2 with TRBJ2-3, with TRBD2 identical over 11 bases. The V gene end was trimmed by 5 bases and the J gene end by 0 bases; junction bases not matched to a gene: 1. This CDR3 has 15 residues. CDR1 and CDR2 from the germline V gene are SGHAT and FQNNGV. CDR3 in amino acids: CASSPSGRSTDTQYF. DNA for the CDR3: TGTGCCAGCAGCCCTAGCGGGAGGAGCACAGATACGCAGTATTTT.

The chain links TRBV4-3 to TRBJ1-1; TRBD1 is a possible D gene (6 bases). V lost 5 bases to trimming and J lost 3 bases, with 13 bases between them. The length of the CDR3 is 14 residues. CDR1 and CDR2 (germline): LGHNA, YSLEER. CDR3 sequence (DNA): TGCGCCAGCAGCGAAGGACAGTCACACACTGAAGCTTTCTTT. Translated: CASSEGQSHTEAFF.

This sequence joins TRBV6-1 and TRBJ2-3, with TRBD2 matching over 7 bases. This CDR3 has 16 amino acids. The germline gives CDR1 MNHNS, CDR2 SASEGT. V shed 2 bases and J 1 base; nucleotides not matched to a gene: 6. CDR3 in amino acids: CASSELVAGGTDTQYF. The DNA for the CDR3 is TGTGCCAGCAGTGAATTGGTGGCGGGGGGCACAGATACGCAGTATTTT.

The genes are TRBV6-2 or TRBV6-3 and TRBJ1-5; TRBD1 aligns across 8 bases. With 5 bases clipped from V and 1 base from J, the junction kept 16 bases outside the gene matches. This CDR3 region has 19 residues. The germline CDR1 and CDR2 sequences are MNHEY and SVGEGT. The CDR3 DNA is TGTGCCAGCAGTCAGCTAACCCCACAAGGACAGGGAAGCAATCAGCCCCAGCATTTT. Protein: CASSQLTPQGQGSNQPQHF.

This chain joins TRBV6-2 or TRBV6-3 and TRBJ1-5; a possible D gene is TRBD1 (6 bases). The CDR3 sequence is 17 residues long. Trimming took 0 bases from V and 2 from J, leaving 14 bases between them. CDR1 MNHEY and CDR2 SVGEGT come from the germline V gene. The CDR3 is CASSYSVRSGGNQPQHF. The CDR3 DNA reads TGTGCCAGCAGTTACTCGGTTAGATCAGGGGGCAATCAGCCCCAGCATTTT.